The 17 T cell receptor beta chains presented below share a single source sample, sequenced in a study of blood T cell repertoires in COVID-19. Profiled with immunoSEQ multiplex PCR; TCRdb holds only in-frame clones, not every one. The top ten hold less than 2% of the sample, which has 490,000 or so clones, 88% seen once. The material sequenced was PBMCs or T cells enriched from blood (not recorded which). The receptors were gathered from a middle-aged woman who had recovered from COVID-19.

This sequence joins TRBV7-9 and TRBJ2-3, with 11 bases matching TRBD1. This CDR3 has 16 amino acids. Germline CDR1 is SEHNR and CDR2 is FQNEAQ (reference sequence). Losses at the gene ends were 5 bases for V and 4 bases for J; bases not matched to a gene: 8. CDR3 protein: CASSLGTGGFSDTQYF. CDR3 DNA: TGTGCCAGCAGCCTCGGGACAGGGGGTTTCTCAGATACGCAGTATTTT.

The chain has TRBV7-9 and TRBJ2-3; TRBD2 agrees at 8 bases. The V gene end was trimmed by 3 bases and the J gene end by 4 bases; junction bases not matched to a gene: 6. The germline V gene encodes CDR1 SEHNR and CDR2 FQNEAQ (reference sequence). This CDR3 spans 15 amino acids. Written as DNA, the CDR3 is TGTGCCAGCAGCTTGGCGGGAGGCCCCGCAGATACGCAGTATTTT. Encoded protein: CASSLAGGPADTQYF. The full variable domain, rest sourced from reference TRBV7-9 and TRBJ2-3, is DTGVSQNPRHKITKRGQNVTFRCDPISEHNRLYWYRQTLGQGPEFLTYFQNEAQLEKSRLLSDRFSAERPKGSFSTLEIQRTEQGDSAMYLCASSLAGGPADTQYFGPGTRLTVL.

The rearrangement joins TRBV11-3 to TRBJ2-1, with 8 bases aligning to TRBD2. The ends lost 3 bases at V and 3 bases at J; junction bases unmatched: 7. The CDR3 sequence is 16 residues long. Germline values: CDR1 SGHNT, CDR2 YENEEA. CDR3 nucleotides: TGTGCCAGCAGCTTTATCGGGGGGGAGGTCTACAATGAGCAGTTCTTC. It specifies CASSFIGGEVYNEQFF.

The chain couples TRBV4-3 to TRBJ1-2; tentatively, D is TRBD1 (6 bases). Trimming took off 1 base at V and 3 bases at J, with 18 bases between the two ends. The CDR3 runs 17 residues. CDR1 is LGHNA, CDR2 YSLEER, per germline. The CDR3 loop reads CASSQGAVGASYYGYTF. The CDR3 nucleotides are TGCGCCAGCAGCCAAGGAGCGGTGGGGGCGTCTTACTATGGCTACACCTTC.

This clone came up a few times. The chain uses TRBV6-2 or TRBV6-3 and TRBJ2-7, with TRBD2 as a possible D gene (6 bases). V lost 5 bases and J 3 bases, leaving 14 bases between the germline ends. This CDR3 has 14 residues. Germline loops: CDR1 MNHEY, CDR2 SVGEGT. The CDR3 sequence is CASSPGGGYYEQYF. DNA for the CDR3: TGTGCCAGCAGTCCCGGTGGGGGGTACTACGAGCAGTACTTC.

The genes are TRBV4-3 and TRBJ2-1, with 11 bases lining up with TRBD2. With V trimmed by 2 bases and J by 8 bases, 8 bases remained unmatched. Germline values: CDR1 LGHNA, CDR2 YSLEER. This CDR3 contains 16 residues. CDR3 loop: CASSQLSGRALDEQFF. The CDR3 DNA reads TGCGCCAGCAGCCAACTTAGCGGGAGGGCCCTCGATGAGCAGTTCTTC.

This chain connects TRBV7-2 to TRBJ1-2, with D possibly matching TRBD1 (6 bases). Germline V gene lookup returns CDR1 SGHTA and CDR2 FQGNSA. This CDR3 region has 18 residues. Deletions cut 2 bases from V and 0 bases from J, with 19 bases between. The DNA of the CDR3 is TGTGCCAGCAGCTTATATTATCAGAGCGGGGGCGCTAACTATGGCTACACCTTC. Encoded protein: CASSLYYQSGGANYGYTF.

The chain combines TRBV4-1 with TRBJ1-1; D might be TRBD1 (5 bases). Trimming removed 4 bases from V and 0 bases from J, with 21 bases in between. The CDR3 length is 18 residues. The germline V gene encodes CDR1 MGHRA and CDR2 YSYEKL. CDR3 bases: TGCGCCAGCAGCCTCTCCGCGGCGTCGTGGGGCATGAACACTGAAGCTTTCTTT. Translating gives CASSLSAASWGMNTEAFF.

The rearrangement joins TRBV6-5 to TRBJ2-1; 9 positions agree with TRBD2. CDR3 length: 15 residues. Germline values: CDR1 MNHEY, CDR2 SVGAGI. The V gene end was trimmed by 5 bases and the J gene end by 8 bases; junction bases not matched to a gene: 10. In DNA form, the CDR3 reads TGTGCCAGCAGTCCGGGACTAGCCGCAACGGATGAGCAGTTCTTC. Encoded protein: CASSPGLAATDEQFF.

The rearrangement uses TRBV14 and TRBJ1-2; a possible D gene is TRBD1 (5 bases). Trimming left V 0 bases short and J 8 bases short, with 7 bases between. This CDR3 is 12 amino acids long. Germline loops: CDR1 SGHDN, CDR2 FVKESK. CDR3 region: CASSQDRQGYTF. CDR3 coding DNA: TGTGCCAGCAGCCAAGATAGACAGGGCTACACCTTC.

V usage is TRBV18 and J usage is TRBJ1-3; TRBD1 might be the D (5 bases). The V gene lost 3 bases and the J gene lost 1 base, with 10 bases spanning the gap. Looked up from germline, CDR1 is KGHSH and CDR2 is LQKENI. The CDR3 is 15 residues long. CDR3 coding DNA: TGTGCCAGCTCACCTGCACAGGAGTCTGGAAACACCATATATTTT. Protein sequence: CASSPAQESGNTIYF.

This clone came up a few times. The CDR3 loop reads CASSKTGGDTEAFF. CDR3 DNA sequence: TGTGCCAGCAGTAAGACAGGTGGGGACACTGAAGCTTTCTTT. The chain couples TRBV6-2 or TRBV6-3 to TRBJ1-1, with D perhaps TRBD1 (6 bases). The length of the CDR3 is 14 residues. The V and J ends lost 5 bases and 3 bases respectively, with 13 bases between them. The germline CDR1 and CDR2 sequences are MNHEY and SVGEGT.

This clone was seen a handful of times. The chain couples TRBV2 to TRBJ1-2, with TRBD1 matching over 9 bases. The CDR3 has 19 residues. Per germline, CDR1 SNHLY and CDR2 FYNNEI. J lost 4 bases, V lost 0 bases, and 15 bases had no gene match. CDR3 coding DNA: TGTGCCAGCAGTGAAGCAAATAAGGGACAGGGTATCCCTGGCTATGGCTACACCTTC. This codes for CASSEANKGQGIPGYGYTF.

The chain couples TRBV5-1 to TRBJ1-2; D is uncertain. From germline, CDR1 is SGHRS and CDR2 YFSETQ. The V and J ends lost 1 base and 3 bases respectively, with 10 bases between them. The CDR3 runs to 14 residues. The CDR3 here is CASSLTEWDYGYTF. CDR3 nucleotide sequence: TGCGCCAGCAGCTTGACGGAGTGGGACTATGGCTACACCTTC.

CDR3 sequence: CATSSPGHFHNLNTEAFF. CDR3 nucleotide sequence: TGTGCCACCAGCTCCCCCGGACACTTCCATAACCTAAACACTGAAGCTTTCTTT. The chain has TRBV15 and TRBJ1-1; possibly TRBD1 for D (5 bases). CDR1 LNHNV and CDR2 YYDKDF come from the germline V gene (reference sequence). This CDR3 has 18 amino acids. V was pared by 5 bases and J by 2 bases, with 24 bases between.

The chain has TRBV27 and TRBJ2-2; 11 positions match TRBD2. Germline CDR1 MNHEY, CDR2 SMNVEV (reference sequence). After removal of 5 bases from V and 1 base from J, the junction contained 9 bases not matched to a gene. CDR3 length: 18 amino acids. The CDR3 reads CASSPTQGLAVNTGELFF. Here the CDR3 DNA reads TGTGCCAGCAGTCCAACTCAGGGACTAGCGGTGAACACCGGGGAGCTGTTTTTT.

CDR3 region: CAWSVRDRVNQPQHF. The CDR3 coding sequence is TGTGCCTGGAGTGTACGTGACAGGGTCAATCAGCCCCAGCATTTT. The chain has TRBV30 and TRBJ1-5; 7 nucleotides line up with TRBD1. The V gene end was trimmed by 0 bases and the J gene end by 3 bases; junction bases not matched to a gene: 5. Germline V gene data show CDR1 as GTSNPN and CDR2 as SVGIG (reference sequence). The CDR3 spans 15 residues.